These 10 T cell receptor beta chains originate from one sample sequenced in a study of CD8 T cells in ankylosing spondylitis. TCRdb called the 5' RACE reads again in MiXCR, with one record for every CDR3 protein. The sample shows 150,000 to 200,000 distinct CDR3 sequences, about a third of them seen only once. Specimen: synovial fluid, either unsorted or a sorted T cell fraction (not recorded which). The receptors were gathered from a male donor with ankylosing spondylitis.

This clonotype was detected ten times or more. The V and J genes are TRBV12-3 or TRBV12-4 and TRBJ1-2; 7 bases agree with TRBD1. The CDR3 covers 13 residues. Trimming removed 1 base from V and 9 bases from J; junction bases left unmatched: 5. The CDR3 DNA reads TGTGCCAGCAGTTTAGTGACAGGGAGAAGCTACACCTTC. Its translation: CASSLVTGRSYTF.

This clonotype was recorded at least ten times. The genes are TRBV18 and TRBJ2-2; possible D gene TRBD2, 6 bases. The CDR3 consists of 20 residues. V lost 2 bases and J lost 0, with 22 bases in between. Germline CDR1 and CDR2: KGHSH and LQKENI. The CDR3 region has the DNA TGTGCCAGCTCACCAGTACCAGCGGAGGGAGGCGGGTCGAACACCGGGGAGCTGTTTTTT. It translates to CASSPVPAEGGGSNTGELFF.

The chain has TRBV5-6 and TRBJ2-6, with no clear D. This CDR3 region has 18 residues. Germline V gene sequence: CDR1 SGHDT, CDR2 YYEEEE. With 2 bases removed from V and 0 bases from J, the gap between germline ends came to 15 bases. For the CDR3, the DNA is TGTGCCAGCAGCTTCGACCCACATACTTACTCTGGGGCCAACGTCCTGACTTTC. Encoded protein: CASSFDPHTYSGANVLTF.

The chain combines TRBV6-1 with TRBJ2-1, with TRBD1 matching over 8 bases. V shed 6 bases and J 5 bases; nucleotides not matched to a gene: 3. Germline V gene lookup returns CDR1 MNHNS and CDR2 SASEGT. This CDR3 spans 13 amino acids. DNA for the CDR3: TGTGCCAGCAGCATGGACAGGGACAATGAGCAGTTCTTC. Translating gives CASSMDRDNEQFF.

V and J are TRBV5-1 and TRBJ2-7, with TRBD2 matching over 8 bases. This CDR3 has 15 amino acids. Trimming removed 0 bases from V and 0 bases from J; junction bases left unmatched: 2. Germline V gene lookup returns CDR1 SGHRS and CDR2 YFSETQ. The CDR3: CASSLAAGGSYEQYF. The CDR3 nucleotides read TGCGCCAGCAGCTTGGCGGCGGGGGGCTCCTACGAGCAGTACTTC.

This clonotype occurred a few times. The chain joins TRBV12-3 or TRBV12-4 to TRBJ2-1, with a weak D call TRBD2 (7 bases). The V and J ends lost 8 bases and 4 bases respectively, with 12 bases between them. The CDR3 is 13 amino acids. The CDR3 spells CASRRGGYNEQFF. In nucleotides, the CDR3 is TGTGCCAGCCGGAGGGGGGGATACAATGAGCAGTTCTTC.

Many counts were recorded for this clonotype. This chain joins TRBV3-1 and TRBJ1-1; no clear D. V lost 3 bases and J 7 bases, leaving 9 bases between the germline ends. The CDR3 has 12 residues. Germline V gene lookup returns CDR1 LGHDT and CDR2 YNNKEL (reference sequence). The CDR3 DNA follows: TGTGCCAGCAGCCATTTGACCCGTGAAGCTTTCTTT. This encodes CASSHLTREAFF.

This clonotype has just a few counts. The chain carries TRBV12-3 or TRBV12-4 and TRBJ2-5; D is possibly TRBD2 (7 bases). Trimming removed 6 bases from V and 4 bases from J, with 18 bases in between. This CDR3 has 15 amino acids. This chain's CDR3 is CASSDGGGGGETQYF. The DNA of the CDR3 is TGTGCCAGCAGCGATGGCGGGGGCGGCGGAGAGACCCAGTACTTC.

V gene TRBV27 combines with J gene TRBJ1-1; no definite D call. This CDR3 has 14 residues. Trimming shortened V by 2 bases and J by 1 base, and 8 bases separated the two germline ends. Germline V gene data show CDR1 as MNHEY and CDR2 as SMNVEV (reference sequence). CDR3 sequence: CASSLRHPNTEAFF. The CDR3 DNA follows: TGTGCCAGCAGTTTAAGGCACCCGAACACTGAAGCTTTCTTT.

The sample holds many counts of this clonotype. CDR3 loop: CASSPGWGRVNTEAFF. The DNA for the CDR3 is TGCGCCAGCAGCCCGGGATGGGGCAGGGTGAACACTGAAGCTTTCTTT. The chain links TRBV5-1 to TRBJ1-1; possibly TRBD1 for D (5 bases). Germline V gene lookup returns CDR1 SGHRS and CDR2 YFSETQ. The CDR3 has 16 amino acids. Between the trimmed V and J ends, which lost 4 bases and 0 bases, there was a span of 16 bases.